A selection of T cell receptor beta chains follows, all from one sample in a study of spatial heterogeneity in lung cancer. TCRdb processed the 5' RACE reads anew with MiXCR; each CDR3 protein has one entry. The sample records around 120,000 distinct CDR3 sequences, more than 9% being singletons. The material sequenced was PBMCs, taken at follow-up. The source is a male donor with early-stage non-small cell lung cancer. CDR3s include the opening cysteine and the closing phenylalanine or tryptophan. A D gene is named only where the DNA matches it firmly. A clone size is listed for some rows: how often the clone was seen (once, few, many), or a class if it is expanded.

D | J | size | V | DNA | CDR3
NA | TRBJ2-5 | few | TRBV5-1 | TGCGCCAGCAGCTTACGGGGGGCCGGAGGGGAGACCCAGTACTTC | CASSLRGAGGETQYF
TRBD1 | TRBJ1-5 | NA | TRBV18 | TGTGCCAGCTCACGTCTCGGACAGGGTCCCTGGCATTTT | CASSRLGQGPWHF
NA | TRBJ2-2 | NA | TRBV20-1 | TGCAGTGCTAGCTTTCGGACCACCGGGGAGCTGTTTTTT | CSASFRTTGELFF
TRBD1 | TRBJ1-1 | NA | TRBV6-5 | TGTGCCAGCAGAAAAGGACAGGTTGCGAACACTGAAGCTTTCTTT | CASRKGQVANTEAFF
NA | TRBJ2-2 | NA | TRBV18 | TGTGCCAGCTCATCCGGTACGGGTGTACCCGGGGAGCTGTTTTTT | CASSSGTGVPGELFF
NA | TRBJ1-1 | NA | TRBV6-5 | TGTGCCAGCAGTTCCCCCTACAGGGAATCTGAAGCTTTCTTT | CASSSPYRESEAFF
NA | TRBJ2-3 | NA | TRBV20-1 | TGCAGTGCCGGAGGGGGCGGTGCAGATACGCAGTATTTT | CSAGGGGADTQYF
NA | TRBJ1-2 | few | TRBV28 | TGTGCCAGCAGCCCGGACCGCCTCTATGGCTACACCTTC | CASSPDRLYGYTF
NA | TRBJ1-5 | few | TRBV7-8 | TGTGCCAGCAGCTCCGGAATGGGGGGAACGAATCAGCCCCAGCATTTT | CASSSGMGGTNQPQHF
NA | TRBJ1-4 | few | TRBV4-2 | TGTGCCAGCAGCCAGATACTAGAGGGTGGGGGGCCTAATGAAAAACTGTTTTTT | CASSQILEGGGPNEKLFF
NA | TRBJ1-6 | NA | TRBV11-1 | TGTGCCAGCAGCCCAACCACCGATTCACCCCTCCACTTT | CASSPTTDSPLHF
NA | TRBJ2-1 | NA | TRBV11-3 | TGTGCCAGCAGCGCTGGTGAGACAGCAATCGATGAGCAGTTCTTC | CASSAGETAIDEQFF
NA | TRBJ1-2 | few | TRBV5-5 | TGTGCCAGCAGCGAACATAACTATGGCTACACCTTC | CASSEHNYGYTF
TRBD1 | TRBJ2-5 | few | TRBV28 | TGTGCCAGCAGTTTCTCGGGACAGGGTGCAGAGACCCAGTACTTC | CASSFSGQGAETQYF
TRBD1 | TRBJ2-7 | few | TRBV29-1 | TGCAGCGTTGAAGATCAACAGGGGCAGTACGAGCAGTACTTC | CSVEDQQGQYEQYF
NA | TRBJ1-4 | many | TRBV28 | TGTGCCAGCAGTTCCGGGTTGGTGGAAAAACTGTTTTTT | CASSSGLVEKLFF
TRBD2 | TRBJ2-3 | NA | TRBV20-1 | TGCAGTGTCGGGAGGGCGACAGATACGCAGTATTTT | CSVGRATDTQYF
NA | TRBJ1-1 | many | TRBV12-3/TRBV12-4 | TGTGCCAGCAGTTTAGACAGAGTGAACACTGAAGCTTTCTTT | CASSLDRVNTEAFF
TRBD2 | TRBJ2-1 | NA | TRBV24-1 | TGTGCCACCAGTGACCCTTACGCCACTAGCGGGGGGGGCAATGAGCAGTTCTTC | CATSDPYATSGGGNEQFF
NA | TRBJ1-3 | once | TRBV6-5 | TGTGCCAGCAGGCGAAGGGACTACTCTGGAAACACCATATATTTT | CASRRRDYSGNTIYF
NA | TRBJ1-3 | few | TRBV7-2 | TGTGCCAGCAGCTTAGCGGGCAGGGGAACCTCTGGAAACACCATATATTTT | CASSLAGRGTSGNTIYF
TRBD1 | TRBJ2-1 | many | TRBV29-1 | TGCAGCGTGTACAGGGGCTCCTACAATGAGCAGTTCTTC | CSVYRGSYNEQFF
NA | TRBJ2-5 | NA | TRBV9 | TGTGCCAGCAGCGTAGACAGGGGAGGCCTTACACACGGAGAGACCCAGTACTTC | CASSVDRGGLTHGETQYF
TRBD2 | TRBJ2-1 | NA | TRBV7-2 | TGTGCCAGCAGCTTAGCGCGGGAGGACAATGAGCAGTTCTTC | CASSLAREDNEQFF